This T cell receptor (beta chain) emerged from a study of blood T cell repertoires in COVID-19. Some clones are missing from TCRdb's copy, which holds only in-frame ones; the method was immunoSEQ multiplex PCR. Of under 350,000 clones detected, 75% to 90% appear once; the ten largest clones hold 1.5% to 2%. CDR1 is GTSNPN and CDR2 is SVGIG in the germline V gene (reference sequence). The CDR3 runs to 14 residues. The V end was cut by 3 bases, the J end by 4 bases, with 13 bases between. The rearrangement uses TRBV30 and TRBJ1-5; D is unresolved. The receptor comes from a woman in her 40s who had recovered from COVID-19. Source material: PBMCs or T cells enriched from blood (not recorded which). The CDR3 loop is CAWSLGMGNQPQHF. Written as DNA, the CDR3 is TGTGCCTGGAGCCTCGGGATGGGGAATCAGCCCCAGCATTTT.